These 2 T cell receptor beta chains share one sample of origin, sequenced in a study of blood T cells in healthy people across ages. It was with a sample-barcoded 5' primer and a J-beta primer mix that a second PCR of roughly 7 to 12 cycles was run. TCRdb reprocessed the 5' RACE reads with MiXCR, giving one entry per CDR3 protein. Among about 780,000 distinct CDR3 sequences listed, around 50% were seen once. The sample was blood. The receptors derive from a man at least 80 years old in good health.

The chain joins TRBV15 to TRBJ2-7; D possibly uses TRBD1 or TRBD2 (5 bases each). The CDR3 spans 14 residues. The V end was cut by 0 bases, the J end by 6 bases, with 12 bases between. CDR1 is LNHNV, CDR2 YYDKDF, per germline (reference sequence). CDR3 protein: CATSRDKGSGEQYF. CDR3 in DNA: TGTGCCACCAGCAGAGATAAGGGGAGTGGCGAGCAGTACTTC.

As for this clonotype: It is unclear where the CDR3 begins or ends on the DNA, so no DNA is shown, and the CDR3 is as TCRdb lists it. V is TRBV6-2 or TRBV6-3 and J is TRBJ2-7; whether TRBD2, the table's D call, matches the DNA was not checked. Inclusive of both ends, the CDR3 amounts to 16 amino acids. CDR1 is MNHEY and CDR2 is SVGEGT in the germline V gene. CDR3 amino acids: CASSSSPGTSNGEQYF.